This T cell receptor beta chain came from a study of OX40 agonist ivuxolimab in advanced cancers. Turning to the study itself: Ivuxolimab, an antibody that agonizes OX40 (CD134), was administered to the patients. Patients were around 83% male with ages roughly 20 to 90, mean about 60. General study points: By week 6 at 0.1 to 3.0 mg/kg, blood CD4+ and CD8+ T cells had expanded clonally.

Points on this clone: As yet, its antigen is unknown.

V was pared by 5 bases and J by 8 bases, with 19 bases between. The CDR3 contains 15 residues. The germline V gene has CDR1 SGHVS and CDR2 FNYEAQ. Only in-frame clones appear in the TCRdb table, and some are missing; sequencing was by immunoSEQ multiplex PCR. The top ten clones hold about 0.76% of a sample with almost 90,000 clones, just over 90% of them seen once. Enrollment shut out patients with autoimmune disease history or systemic immunosuppression. This specimen was CD4+ or CD8+ T cells sorted from blood, taken in a trial of the OX40 agonist ivuxolimab. The receptor was derived from an adult with an advanced solid tumor such as melanoma, head and neck, liver or kidney cancer. The genes are TRBV7-6 and TRBJ2-1, with TRBD1 as a possible D gene (5 bases). The CDR3 loop is CASSPQRWEGDEQFF. The CDR3 DNA is TGTGCCAGCAGCCCTCAGAGATGGGAAGGGGATGAGCAGTTCTTC.